This TCR beta chain appears in the sequencing data of a study of shared clonotypes between healthy human individuals. V lost 2 bases and J lost 6, with 14 bases in between. The CDR3 loop spans 14 amino acids. Germline V gene data show CDR1 as MGHRA and CDR2 as YSYEKL. Profiling relied on immunoSEQ multiplex PCR, and the TCRdb table lists in-frame clones only, not all of them. The sample lists a few hundred thousand clones, around nine tenths seen once, with around 16% in the top ten. The gene calls are TRBV4-1 and TRBJ2-7; D possibly corresponds to TRBD1 (5 bases). The sequenced sample consisted of memory CD8+ T cells sorted from blood. Subset meaning: CD45RO+ cells pooled with CCR7-negative TemRA cells. The receptor was derived from a man aged 18 to 30 in good health. The CDR3 DNA sequence: TGCGCCAGCAGCCAACAGGGTAGTAACTCCGAGCAGTACTTC. This encodes CASSQQGSNSEQYF.